The present T cell receptor (beta chain) was sequenced within a study of T cell repertoires in cytomegalovirus infection. On this clonotype: Its antigen is not identified.

This CDR3 contains 15 residues. Trimming removed 0 bases from V and 6 bases from J, with 13 bases in between. Per germline, CDR1 MGHRA and CDR2 YSYEKL. A single record per CDR3 protein comes from TCRdb applying MiXCR to the reads. The sample includes approximately 1,000,000 distinct CDR3 sequences, around 31% seen only once; the top ten take about an eighth. The sequence came from a human donor in good health (CMV status not recorded). Some clones in this sample may be carry-over from other donors' samples. The sequencing used cultured CD8+ T cells from PBMCs, collected from culture after CMV antigen stimulation. This sequence joins TRBV4-1 and TRBJ2-3; D ambiguous. CDR3 sequence: CASSQEASVQDTQYF. The CDR3 nucleotides are TGCGCCAGCAGCCAAGAGGCCTCCGTTCAGGATACGCAGTATTTT.